This is a list of T cell receptor beta chains from one sample in a study of blood T cell repertoires in COVID-19. Sequencing was performed with immunoSEQ multiplex PCR; in TCRdb, only in-frame clones are kept and a portion is missing. The sample yields 150,000 to 200,000 clones, over 75% seen once. The sample was peripheral blood. The origin of the receptors is a human donor in a cohort sampled during active COVID-19. The CDR3 runs from the conserved cysteine through the conserved F or W. A D gene is named only where the DNA matches it firmly. Clone size is given for some rows only: seen once, a few or many times, or a class if the clone is expanded.

>TRBJ2-1|TRBD1|-|TRBV19
TGTGCCAGTCCAACCGGGACAGGGGACTACAATGAGCAGTTCTTC
CASPTGTGDYNEQFF
>TRBJ1-5|TRBD1|-|TRBV5-5
TGTGCCAGCAGCATTGGAAAATTCGCCGGGACAGGGGCGGTGGCTCAGCCCCAGCATTTT
CASSIGKFAGTGAVAQPQHF
>TRBJ2-1|TRBD1|-|TRBV6-1
TGTGCCAGCAGTGACAGGAAGGGGGCAAGTCCCTACAATGAGCAGTTCTTC
CASSDRKGASPYNEQFF
>TRBJ2-7|TRBD1|-|TRBV18
TGTGCCAGCTCACCTGAAGCAGGGGGTAACTACGAGCAGTACTTC
CASSPEAGGNYEQYF
>TRBJ2-7|TRBD2|-|TRBV7-8
TGTGCCAGCAGCTTGGGACTAGCAGACGAGCAGTACTTC
CASSLGLADEQYF
>TRBJ1-1|-|-|TRBV25-1
TGTGCCAGCAGTGAACAAGCTTTGAACACTGAAGCTTTCTTT
CASSEQALNTEAFF
>TRBJ1-3|-|-|TRBV15
TGTGCCACCAGCCCCCAGCCAGGGGAGGGAAACACCATATATTTT
CATSPQPGEGNTIYF
>TRBJ1-3|-|-|TRBV27
TGTGCCAGCAAAAGCCTCTCTGGAAACACCATATATTTT
CASKSLSGNTIYF
>TRBJ2-7|-|-|TRBV18
TGTGCCAGCTCACCACCGACACAGCTCTCCTACGAGCAGTACTTC
CASSPPTQLSYEQYF
>TRBJ1-2|TRBD1|-|TRBV7-9
TGTGCCAGCAGCTTAGAGGGGGCTGGCTATGGCTACACCTTC
CASSLEGAGYGYTF
>TRBJ1-6|TRBD1|-|TRBV9
TGTGCCAGCAGCGAATCAGGGGGAGCTAATTCACCCCTCCACTTT
CASSESGGANSPLHF
>TRBJ2-5|-|-|TRBV5-8
TGTGCCAGCAGGCTTGGGGGGGCAGAGACCCAGTACTTC
CASRLGGAETQYF
>TRBJ2-3|TRBD1|-|TRBV10-1
TGCGCCAGCAGTGAGTCGGGACAGGGCACAGATACGCAGTATTTT
CASSESGQGTDTQYF
>TRBJ2-7|TRBD2|-|TRBV30
TGTGCCTGGACCCTGGGACTAGCGGGGCTCGAGCAGTACTTC
CAWTLGLAGLEQYF
>TRBJ1-4|TRBD1|-|TRBV6-6
TGTGCCAGCAGTACAACCGGGACAGGTTTTGAAAAACTGTTTTTT
CASSTTGTGFEKLFF
>TRBJ2-3|-|once|TRBV12-3/TRBV12-4
TGTGCCAGCAGTCCCGCAGATACGCAGTATTTT
CASSPADTQYF
>TRBJ2-7|TRBD2|-|TRBV7-2
TGTGCCAGCAGCTCCCCGGGGCTAGCGGGACCCTCCTACGAGCAGTACTTC
CASSSPGLAGPSYEQYF
>TRBJ1-4|-|-|TRBV6-5
TGTGCCAGCAGTTACGTCAGGGACTCCTCTAATGAAAAACTGTTTTTT
CASSYVRDSSNEKLFF
>TRBJ1-1|TRBD1|few|TRBV4-3
TGCGCCAGCAGCCAAGCGGACAGGGCTAACACTGAAGCTTTCTTT
CASSQADRANTEAFF
>TRBJ2-7|-|-|TRBV18
TGTGCCAGCTCACCACCCTCCGACGAGCAGTACTTC
CASSPPSDEQYF
>TRBJ2-2|TRBD2|-|TRBV11-3
TGTGCCAGCAGCTTAGGTCCGGCTAGCGGACTTGGCGGGGAGCTGTTTTTT
CASSLGPASGLGGELFF
>TRBJ2-1|TRBD1|-|TRBV19
TGTGCCAGTAGTATGGACAGGGGGGGGTCCTACAATGAGCAGTTCTTC
CASSMDRGGSYNEQFF
>TRBJ2-7|-|-|TRBV11-2
TGTGCCAGCAGCCCACGAATGACAAGAAATAACGAGCAGTACTTC
CASSPRMTRNNEQYF
>TRBJ2-1|TRBD2|-|TRBV7-3
TGTGCCAGCAGCTTAGGGGTAGCGGGAGCCAATGAGCAGTTCTTC
CASSLGVAGANEQFF
>TRBJ1-1|TRBD1|-|TRBV18
TGTGCCAGCTCACCCGGGACAGGGATTGAAGCTTTCTTT
CASSPGTGIEAFF
>TRBJ2-5|-|-|TRBV7-9
TGTGCCAGCAGCCTCTACGGAGGAGAGACCCAGTACTTC
CASSLYGGETQYF
>TRBJ2-5|-|-|TRBV6-2/TRBV6-3
TGTGCCAGCAGTTACTCGGCAGGGGAAGAGGAGACCCAGTACTTC
CASSYSAGEEETQYF
>TRBJ2-7|-|few|TRBV7-6
TGTGCCAGCAGCCCCCGATTGGCCGACGAGCAGTACTTC
CASSPRLADEQYF
>TRBJ1-2|-|-|TRBV7-2
TGTGCCAGCAGCTTAGTAGGTGGGACTTCTCCTGGCTACACCTTC
CASSLVGGTSPGYTF
>TRBJ1-6|TRBD1|-|TRBV7-2
TGTGCCAGCAGCTTAGGGACAGGGGTATCCCCTTCACCCCTCCACTTT
CASSLGTGVSPSPLHF
>TRBJ2-3|-|-|TRBV20-1
TGCAGTGCTAGTTTGGGCGATACGCAGTATTTT
CSASLGDTQYF
>TRBJ1-5|TRBD1|-|TRBV6-5
TGTGCCAGCAGTTCTTTTACAGGGGGCGACAATCAGCCCCAGCATTTT
CASSSFTGGDNQPQHF
>TRBJ2-3|TRBD1|-|TRBV5-1
TGCGCCAGCAGCCCCCAGGGGGCTACAGATACGCAGTATTTT
CASSPQGATDTQYF
>TRBJ2-5|-|-|TRBV13
TGTGCCAGCAGCTTAAATCTCCCGGGGGTTGGGACCCAGTACTTC
CASSLNLPGVGTQYF
>TRBJ1-4|-|-|TRBV5-4
TGTGCCAGCAGCTTGGACCCCTGGGGAAGGGGTGAAAAACTGTTTTTT
CASSLDPWGRGEKLFF
>TRBJ2-7|-|-|TRBV7-2
TGTGCCAGCAGCCTCGCCATATTTACTGAGCAGTACTTC
CASSLAIFTEQYF
>TRBJ1-1|TRBD1|-|TRBV19
TGTGCCAGTAGTATAGGTAGACAGGGGGGGATGAACACTGAAGCTTTCTTT
CASSIGRQGGMNTEAFF
>TRBJ2-3|-|once|TRBV5-6
TGTGCCAGCAGCCCCCTGGGCCGCACAGATACGCAGTATTTT
CASSPLGRTDTQYF
>TRBJ2-1|TRBD2|-|TRBV9
TGTGCCAGCACCACACAGGTGGGAGGGACTTCAGGTGAGCAGTTCTTC
CASTTQVGGTSGEQFF
>TRBJ2-5|TRBD2|-|TRBV7-8
TGTGCCAGCAGCCAGGGACTAGCGGCCGCGGGTGCGACCCAGTACTTC
CASSQGLAAAGATQYF
>TRBJ1-1|-|-|TRBV12-5
TGTGCTAGTGGTTTCAGGTCTGAAGCTTTCTTT
CASGFRSEAFF
>TRBJ2-1|TRBD2|-|TRBV28
TGTGCCAGCAGTTTCGGCGGGGGGGCAGTGAATGAGCAGTTCTTC
CASSFGGGAVNEQFF
>TRBJ2-1|-|few|TRBV2
TGTGCCAGCAGGTTAGCGTCCTCCTACAATGAGCAGTTCTTC
CASRLASSYNEQFF